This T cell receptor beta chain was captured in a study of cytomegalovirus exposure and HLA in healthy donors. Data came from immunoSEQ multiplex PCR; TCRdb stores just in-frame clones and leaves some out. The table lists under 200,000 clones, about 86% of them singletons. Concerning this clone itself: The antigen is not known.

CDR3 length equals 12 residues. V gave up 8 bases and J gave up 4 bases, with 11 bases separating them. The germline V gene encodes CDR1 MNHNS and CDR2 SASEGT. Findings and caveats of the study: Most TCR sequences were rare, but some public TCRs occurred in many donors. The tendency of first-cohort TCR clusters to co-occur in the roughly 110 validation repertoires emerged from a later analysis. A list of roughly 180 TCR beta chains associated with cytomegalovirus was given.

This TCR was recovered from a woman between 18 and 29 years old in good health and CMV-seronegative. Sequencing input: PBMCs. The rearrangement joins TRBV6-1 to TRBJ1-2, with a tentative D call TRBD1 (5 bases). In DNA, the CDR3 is TGTGCCAGCCACTGGGGGGTCTATGGCTACACCTTC. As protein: CASHWGVYGYTF.